This entry features one T cell receptor (beta chain) sequence. What it binds is not known. This specimen comes from a study of identical twins. Trimming shortened V by 11 bases and J by 2 bases, and 15 bases separated the two germline ends. The V gene's germline CDR1 is SGHVS and CDR2 FQNEAQ. The CDR3 has 13 amino acids. General study results and limits: For out-of-frame alpha sequences shared by twins, low generation probability was in excess. Out-of-frame TCR alpha sharing observed in monozygotic twins exceeded model estimates.

TCRdb reanalysed the 5' RACE reads using MiXCR and keeps one entry per CDR3 protein. Among more than 600,000 distinct CDR3 sequences, around a sixth were seen once, and the ten largest hold less than 15%. These same records also appear under a second study, on T cells expressing NK-cell markers. That work adds: One observes that, in a few donors, these clonotypes were also the leading ones within the CD3+CD56-NKG2C+ fraction.

This receptor was obtained from a woman aged 18-29 years in good health. V is TRBV7-8 and J is TRBJ2-5; perhaps TRBD1 as D (5 bases). Input material: PBMCs. In DNA form, the CDR3 reads TGTGCCGGAAAGACAGCGTTTCAAGAGACCCAGTACTTC. Protein: CAGKTAFQETQYF.